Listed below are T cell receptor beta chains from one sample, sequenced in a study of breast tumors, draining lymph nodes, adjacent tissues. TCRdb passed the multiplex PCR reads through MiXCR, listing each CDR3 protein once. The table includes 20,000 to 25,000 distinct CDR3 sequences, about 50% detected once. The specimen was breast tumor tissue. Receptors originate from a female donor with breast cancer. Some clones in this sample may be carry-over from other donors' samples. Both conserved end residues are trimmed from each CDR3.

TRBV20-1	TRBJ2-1	SAKDSRLPSYNEQF
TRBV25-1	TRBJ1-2	ASSGQGILCT
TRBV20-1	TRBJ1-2	SASHPGDSYGYT
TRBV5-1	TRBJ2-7	VSSLALAGGPDEQY
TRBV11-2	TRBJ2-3	ASSEALTSTDTQY
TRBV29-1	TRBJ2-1	SVVRGLAGDEQF
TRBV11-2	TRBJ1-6	ASSFEGGPNSPLH
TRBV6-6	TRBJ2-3	ASSYSTPASGMETDTQY
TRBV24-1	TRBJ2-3	ATGRSRTDTQY
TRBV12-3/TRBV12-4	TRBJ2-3	ASSLTSGQTDTQY
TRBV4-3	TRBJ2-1	ASSQELSGRAREQF
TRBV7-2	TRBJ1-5	ASSFQGRLQETQH
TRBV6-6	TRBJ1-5	ASSYSIVNQPQH
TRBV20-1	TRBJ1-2	SDGTARPLYT
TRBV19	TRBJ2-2	ASNRGASGSFGELF
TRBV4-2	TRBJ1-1	ASSQAGGRDEAF
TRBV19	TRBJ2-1	ASSGWTSGQRDNEQF
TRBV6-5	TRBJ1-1	ASSLTGAVEAF
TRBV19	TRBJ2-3	ASSIGLPTDTQY
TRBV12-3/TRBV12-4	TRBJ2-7	ATNFGGGPYEQY
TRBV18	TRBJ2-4	ASSPSGLAQNIQY
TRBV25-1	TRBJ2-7	ASSEWGLGEQN
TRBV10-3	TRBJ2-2	ASALHAGELF
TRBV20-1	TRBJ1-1	SARGAGDTEAF
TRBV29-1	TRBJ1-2	SVGTDYGYT
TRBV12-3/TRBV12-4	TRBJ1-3	ASRAQGVPNTIY
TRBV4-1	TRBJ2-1	ASSRGLAGFGQF
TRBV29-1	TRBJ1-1	SVVGQNTEAF
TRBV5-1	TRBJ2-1	ASSSGWGSYNEQF
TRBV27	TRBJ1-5	ASSANPVVPQH
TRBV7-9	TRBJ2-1	ASSQFPSGSRGEQF
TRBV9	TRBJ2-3	ASSPKAGDTQY
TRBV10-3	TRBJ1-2	AISEFGQGYT